A selection of T cell receptor beta chains follows, all from one sample in a study of identical twins. TCRdb reprocessed the 5' RACE reads with MiXCR, giving one entry per CDR3 protein. In the table there are about 890,000 distinct CDR3 sequences, about 12% of which are singletons. The data also belong to a second study, concerning yellow fever vaccine responses in identical twins.

The specimen sequenced was PBMCs. Receptors were obtained from a woman between 18 and 29 years old in good health. Both conserved end residues are part of each CDR3. The D gene is left open where the match is weak. Clone size, where shown, is once, few, many, or a class for clones that have expanded.

>TRBJ1-6|TRBV5-4|NA|NA
CASSFRGFDNSPLHF
TGTGCCAGCAGCTTCCGCGGGTTCGATAATTCACCCCTCCACTTT
>TRBJ1-1|TRBV5-1|many|NA
CASTRGLGGFFTEAFF
TGCGCCAGCACTCGGGGCTTGGGGGGATTTTTCACTGAAGCTTTCTTT
>TRBJ1-2|TRBV3-1|NA|NA
CASSQGSSQGYTF
TGTGCCAGCAGCCAAGGGTCATCACAAGGCTACACCTTC
>TRBJ2-4|TRBV28|many|TRBD2
CASCPGTSGRRSKNIQYF
TGTGCCAGCTGTCCCGGGACTAGCGGGAGGAGATCCAAAAACATTCAGTACTTC
>TRBJ2-4|TRBV4-1|few|TRBD2
CASSQAVGRGAAAKNIQYF
TGCGCCAGCAGCCAAGCGGTGGGGCGGGGGGCTGCAGCCAAAAACATTCAGTACTTC
>TRBJ2-5|TRBV6-2/TRBV6-3|NA|NA
CASSDLAEPQETQYF
TGTGCCAGCAGTGATTTGGCGGAGCCCCAAGAGACCCAGTACTTC
>TRBJ2-1|TRBV6-1|many|NA
CASSPVSLPSYNEQFF
TGTGCCAGCAGTCCCGTTTCGTTACCCTCCTACAATGAGCAGTTCTTC
>TRBJ2-2|TRBV5-1|many|TRBD1
CASSLGGLGTGELFF
TGCGCCAGCAGCCTAGGGGGCCTTGGGACCGGGGAGCTGTTTTTT
>TRBJ2-5|TRBV10-3|NA|NA
CAISTFEETQYF
TGTGCCATCAGTACGTTCGAAGAGACCCAGTACTTC
>TRBJ2-3|TRBV2|NA|NA
CASTGAADTQYF
TGTGCCAGCACGGGAGCGGCAGATACGCAGTATTTT
>TRBJ2-5|TRBV5-1|many|TRBD2
CASSPGLLQETQYF
TGCGCCAGCAGCCCGGGACTACTTCAAGAGACCCAGTACTTC
>TRBJ1-1|TRBV28|few|NA
CASSSQWTEAFF
TGTGCCAGCAGTTCCCAGTGGACTGAAGCTTTCTTT
>TRBJ2-1|TRBV28|NA|NA
CASSSPDRDIGEQFF
TGTGCCAGCAGTTCCCCGGACAGAGATATAGGTGAGCAGTTCTTC
>TRBJ2-1|TRBV20-1|NA|TRBD2
CSARRLADYNEQFF
TGCAGTGCTCGTCGACTAGCGGACTACAATGAGCAGTTCTTC
>TRBJ1-5|TRBV12-3/TRBV12-4|many|NA
CASSFGASNQPQHF
TGTGCCAGCAGTTTCGGGGCTAGCAATCAGCCCCAGCATTTT